This passage covers 5 T cell receptor beta chains from one sample sequenced in a study of shared clonotypes between healthy human individuals. Clones were read by immunoSEQ multiplex PCR, and TCRdb kept only the in-frame ones, dropping some. The sample has fewer than 600,000 clones, 60% to 85% seen once. Sequencing used PBMCs. The receptors derive from a middle-aged woman in good health. Some clones in this sample may be carry-over from other donors' samples.

The CDR3 sequence: CASSLPSAGRDGYTF. The CDR3, as DNA: TGTGCCAGCAGTCTCCCCTCGGCAGGGAGGGATGGCTACACCTTC. The rearrangement uses TRBV28 and TRBJ1-2; TRBD1 might be the D (5 bases). Trimming pared 5 bases from V and 6 bases from J, leaving 19 bases between. Germline V gene sequence: CDR1 MDHEN, CDR2 SYDVKM. There are 15 residues in the CDR3.

This rearrangement joins TRBV4-1 to TRBJ2-2, with TRBD2 matching 9 bases. Trimming removed 4 bases from V and 3 bases from J; junction bases left unmatched: 3. Germline V lookup: CDR1 MGHRA, CDR2 YSYEKL. The CDR3 runs 15 residues. The CDR3 region is CASSLSGSDTGELFF. CDR3 DNA sequence: TGCGCCAGCAGCCTTAGCGGGAGTGACACCGGGGAGCTGTTTTTT.

The genes are TRBV28 and TRBJ2-7, with TRBD2 identical over 7 bases. V shed 7 bases and J 1 base; nucleotides not matched to a gene: 7. The CDR3 has 14 amino acids. Germline CDR1 reads MDHEN; CDR2 reads SYDVKM. The CDR3 bases are TGTGCCAGCAACGCCCAGGGAGGGTCCTACGAGCAGTACTTC. Translation: CASNAQGGSYEQYF.

The V and J genes are TRBV5-1 and TRBJ2-3; tentatively, D is TRBD2 (6 bases). Trimming took 6 bases from V and 1 from J, leaving 18 bases between them. Germline V gene lookup returns CDR1 SGHRS and CDR2 YFSETQ. There are 16 residues in the CDR3. The CDR3 protein is CASIENGGAGTDTQYF. CDR3 nucleotide sequence: TGCGCCAGCATCGAAAACGGGGGAGCGGGCACAGATACGCAGTATTTT.

The rearrangement uses TRBV11-2 and TRBJ2-5; D unresolved. The V gene's germline CDR1 is SGHAT and CDR2 FQNNGV. The germline V and J ends were trimmed by 3 bases and 1 base, with 6 bases remaining between them. The CDR3 runs to 13 residues. The CDR3 region is CASSLSGQETQYF. The CDR3 DNA follows: TGTGCCAGCAGCTTGTCCGGCCAAGAGACCCAGTACTTC.